This T cell receptor (beta chain) stems from a study of PD-1 blockade in mismatch repair-deficient tumors. Overall study context: Enrolled about 2012-2017, patients had progressing, pretreated mismatch repair-deficient cancers of more than ten types.

This clone was detected a few times. Its specificity is unknown. General study results and limits: Tumor-resident clones, often undetectable pretreatment in blood, expanded then contracted after pembrolizumab.

Profiled with immunoSEQ multiplex PCR; TCRdb holds only in-frame clones, not every one. The data show under 50,000 clones, more than 75% seen once. The germline CDR1 and CDR2 sequences are ENHRY and SYGVKD. The CDR3 length is 13 residues. Trimming removed 0 bases at V and 3 bases at J, with 6 bases between. The receptor was isolated from an adult with mismatch repair-deficient cancer. The genes are TRBV10-3 and TRBJ2-7; D is uncertain. The sequencing used peripheral blood, collected 4 weeks after starting pembrolizumab. The CDR3 bases are TGTGCCATCAGTGAGTCGTTCGGCTACGAGCAGTACTTC. It specifies CAISESFGYEQYF.